This T cell receptor (beta chain) was identified during a study of shared clonotypes between healthy human individuals. In the study overall: Aged between 18 and 49, the donors were a couple of women and a few men. Study findings and constraints: It was the non-shared clonotypes that had lower generation probabilities than clonotypes shared by all four donors.

On this clone: Its antigen is unknown.

V shed 4 bases and J 3 bases; nucleotides not matched to a gene: 8. The CDR3 length is 15 residues. Germline V gene data show CDR1 as SGHTA and CDR2 as FQGTGA. Clones were read by immunoSEQ multiplex PCR, and TCRdb kept only the in-frame ones, dropping some. Among approximately 340,000 clones listed, about 73% were seen once. V is TRBV7-3 and J is TRBJ2-7; TRBD1 matches 8 bases. The receptor was isolated from a man aged 30 to 39 in good health. The specimen was memory CD4+ T cells sorted from blood. Subset described: CD45RA-negative fraction. CDR3 in amino acids: CASSYHGQGGYEQYF. The DNA of the CDR3 is TGTGCCAGCAGCTACCACGGACAGGGAGGCTACGAGCAGTACTTC.